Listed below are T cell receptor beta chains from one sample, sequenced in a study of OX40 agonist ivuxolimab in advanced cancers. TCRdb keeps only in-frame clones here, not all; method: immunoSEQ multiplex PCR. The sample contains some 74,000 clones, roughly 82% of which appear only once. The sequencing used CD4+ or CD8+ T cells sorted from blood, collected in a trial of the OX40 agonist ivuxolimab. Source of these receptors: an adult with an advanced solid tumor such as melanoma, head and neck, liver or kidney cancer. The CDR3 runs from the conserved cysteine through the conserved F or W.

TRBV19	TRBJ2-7	CASSIKKGSGYEQYF
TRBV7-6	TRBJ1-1	CASSPIYPEAFF
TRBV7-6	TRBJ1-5	CASSLGTGSYSNQPQHF
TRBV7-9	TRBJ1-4	CASSLVTANEKLFF
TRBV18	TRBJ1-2	CASSPSKGNYGYTF
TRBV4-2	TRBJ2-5	CASSQKTSGGPKETQYF
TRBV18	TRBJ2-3	CASSPPSGREDTQYF
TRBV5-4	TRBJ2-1	CASSLSRGSYNEQFF
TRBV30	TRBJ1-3	CAWSVGASTGNTIYF
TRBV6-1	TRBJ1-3	CASTRRGTGNTIYF
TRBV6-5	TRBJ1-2	CASTTWTSGYTF
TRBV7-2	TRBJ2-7	CASSFSGSVYEQYF
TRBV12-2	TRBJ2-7	CASRLMPPGTLHRSYEQYF
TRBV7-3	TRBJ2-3	CASSSSPTGYGTDTQYF
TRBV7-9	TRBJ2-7	CASSSGTSGVGKYF
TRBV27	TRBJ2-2	CASGRGGSVGELFF